This T cell receptor beta chain was sequenced for a study of T cells after posttransplantation cyclophosphamide. Notes on the study in general: Donor-recipient repertoire similarity was low at 1-2 months, rising over year one. Recipient CMV seropositivity and CMV reactivation strongly tracked TRB clonality. Tissue-infiltrating T cells from skin or gut overlapped little with blood T cells.

Note on this clone: As yet, its antigen is unknown.

Methotrexate plus calcineurin inhibitor accompanied controls' myeloablative marrow transplants; sampling was 1 year later. Measured with immunoSEQ multiplex PCR; TCRdb has only the in-frame clones, and not every one. The sample has approximately 20,000 clones, over 75% seen once. The CDR3 has 14 residues. The germline V gene has CDR1 MNHNY and CDR2 SVGAGI (reference sequence). With 0 bases removed from V and 8 bases from J, the gap between germline ends came to 11 bases. The V call is TRBV6-6, the J call TRBJ2-1, with D perhaps TRBD1 (7 bases). Source: PBMCs, taken roughly 350 days after allogeneic stem cell transplant with calcineurin inhibitor and methotrexate. This sequence originates from a female patient in her 30s who received an allogeneic stem cell transplant from an unrelated donor, was CMV-positive, and had acute and chronic GVHD. Some T cells may be graft donor cells. CDR3: CASSYSTGRHEQFF. As DNA, the CDR3 is TGTGCCAGCAGTTACTCGACAGGGAGGCATGAGCAGTTCTTC.